This entry lists 19 T cell receptor beta chains sequenced from one sample in a study of T cells in Graves' hyperthyroidism and ophthalmopathy. Researchers amplified the TCR beta CDR3 regions from RNA transcripts. HTBI primers drove first-round RT-PCR of the TCR CDR3. Using its own MiXCR run on the multiplex PCR reads, TCRdb lists one record per CDR3 protein. The sample carries 370,000 or so distinct CDR3 sequences, approximately 15% recorded once. Material: blood. The receptors were gathered from a young man with Graves' hyperthyroidism that later progressed to Graves' ophthalmopathy.

This clonotype was found many times. V usage is TRBV5-1 and J usage is TRBJ2-7; 12 nucleotides agree with TRBD2. The V gene's germline CDR1 is SGHRS and CDR2 YFSETQ. This CDR3 has 14 residues. The junction had 3 bases not matched to a gene; V was cut back by 5 bases and J by 3 bases. CDR3 DNA: TGCGCCAGCAGGTGGACTAGCGGGGACTACGAGCAGTACTTC. The encoded protein is CASRWTSGDYEQYF.

This clonotype was counted at least ten times. The V call is TRBV10-3, the J call TRBJ2-7, with D maybe TRBD1 (5 bases). CDR1 is ENHRY and CDR2 is SYGVKD in the germline V gene. The V gene lost 2 bases and the J gene lost 5 bases, with 13 bases spanning the gap. CDR3 size: 14 residues. CDR3 DNA sequence: TGTGCCATCAGTGAGACAGGCAGGGCCCACGAGCAGTACTTC. Translated: CAISETGRAHEQYF.

Many counts were recorded for this clonotype. The chain joins TRBV7-8 to TRBJ1-2; tentative D call: TRBD1 (5 bases). Per germline, CDR1 SGHVS and CDR2 FQNEAQ. The CDR3 is made up of 13 amino acids. The V gene lost 5 bases and the J gene lost 2 bases, with 9 bases spanning the gap. The CDR3 sequence: CASSPRQNYGYTF. As DNA, the CDR3 is TGTGCCAGCAGCCCTAGACAGAACTATGGCTACACCTTC. The full variable domain, completed using reference TRBV7-8 and TRBJ1-2, is GAGVSQSPRYKVAKRGQDVALRCDPISGHVSLFWYQQALGQGPEFLTYFQNEAQLDKSGLPSDRFFAERPEGSVSTLKIQRTQQEDSAVYLCASSPRQNYGYTFGSGTRLTVV.

The rearrangement links TRBV6-2 or TRBV6-3 to TRBJ2-7; D gene unclear. The CDR3 is 13 amino acids. The germline CDR1 and CDR2 sequences are MNHEY and SVGEGT. V was trimmed by 4 bases and J by 2 bases, leaving 9 bases between them. The CDR3 coding sequence is TGTGCCAGCAGTTTACGGCTCCCCTACGAGCAGTACTTC. Translation: CASSLRLPYEQYF.

The chain joins TRBV20-1 to TRBJ1-4; unclear D gene. Germline CDR1 reads DFQATT; CDR2 reads SNEGSKA (reference sequence). V was cut by 0 bases and J by 8 bases, with 7 bases left in between. This CDR3 spans 12 amino acids. CDR3 sequence: CSAREAGEKLFF. The CDR3 bases are TGCAGTGCTAGAGAGGCAGGCGAAAAACTGTTTTTT.

In this sample, this clonotype turned up a few times. This chain connects TRBV7-9 to TRBJ1-2, with 10 positions matching TRBD1. Germline loops: CDR1 SEHNR, CDR2 FQNEAQ (reference sequence). V shed 7 bases, J shed 4 bases, and the junction held 6 bases outside the gene matches. This CDR3 comprises 14 residues. CDR3: CASTWGQGFYGYTF. The CDR3 DNA reads as TGTGCCAGCACCTGGGGACAGGGGTTCTATGGCTACACCTTC.

As concerns this clonotype: One end of the junction fails to match germline, which may point to a read error. The chain has TRBV29-1 and TRBJ2-5, with D possibly being TRBD1 or TRBD2 (5 bases each). CDR3 length equals 12 residues. From germline, CDR1 is SQVTM and CDR2 ANQGSEA. In DNA form, the CDR3 reads TGCAGCGTTCGTTCCTGGGACCGCGGAGTAAACTTC. This sequence encodes CSVRSWDRGVNF.

Many counts were recorded for this clonotype. The chain uses TRBV6-1 and TRBJ2-3; D not resolved. Trimming stripped 3 bases from V and 6 bases from J, with 13 bases between. CDR1 and CDR2 (germline): MNHNS, SASEGT. The CDR3 is 14 residues long. This CDR3 reads CASSDRATVDTQYF. Written as DNA, the CDR3 is TGTGCCAGCAGTGACCGAGCGACGGTTGATACGCAGTATTTT.

The gene calls are TRBV7-9 and TRBJ1-2; perhaps TRBD1 as D (5 bases). The germline V gene encodes CDR1 SEHNR and CDR2 FQNEAQ (reference sequence). The length of the CDR3 is 15 residues. V lost 0 bases and J lost 5, with 13 bases in between. DNA of the CDR3: TGTGCCAGCAGCTTAGCGAGGCAGGGAAATTATGGCTACACCTTC. Its translation: CASSLARQGNYGYTF.

This clonotype was counted only a few times. This chain uses TRBV9 with TRBJ1-2; a possible D gene is TRBD1 (5 bases). CDR3 length: 14 amino acids. Trimming removed 4 bases at V and 3 bases at J, with 13 bases between. The germline gives CDR1 SGDLS, CDR2 YYNGEE. CDR3 region: CASSPQGWDYGYTF. The CDR3 DNA is TGTGCCAGCAGCCCGCAGGGTTGGGACTATGGCTACACCTTC.

In its sample, this clonotype was seen a few times. CDR3 in amino acids: CATSRGTGTDTQYF. The CDR3 DNA follows: TGTGCCACCAGCAGAGGTACGGGCACAGATACGCAGTATTTT. V and J are TRBV15 and TRBJ2-3; no firm D call. Germline lookup yields CDR1 LNHNV and CDR2 YYDKDF (reference sequence). This CDR3 comprises 14 residues. Trimming cost V 1 base and J 1 base, with 6 bases left between them.

The table lists this clonotype with many counts. The gene calls are TRBV28 and TRBJ1-3; possibly TRBD1 for D (5 bases). CDR3 length equals 14 residues. Between the trimmed V and J ends, which lost 7 bases and 2 bases, there was a span of 12 bases. The germline V gene encodes CDR1 MDHEN and CDR2 SYDVKM. The CDR3 sequence is CASTTAGPGNTIYF. The CDR3, as DNA: TGTGCCAGCACCACCGCGGGGCCTGGAAACACCATATATTTT.

The V gene is TRBV18, the J gene TRBJ2-3; 10 positions match TRBD1. In germline, CDR1 is KGHSH, CDR2 LQKENI. This CDR3 has 15 residues. The V segment lost 2 bases and the J segment 3 bases; nucleotides outside the gene matches: 2. CDR3: CASSPDRGPTDTQYF. As DNA, the CDR3 is TGTGCCAGCTCACCAGACAGGGGGCCGACAGATACGCAGTATTTT.

On this clonotype itself: This may arise from a read error, as a much more abundant clone is one base away. The chain employs TRBV28 and TRBJ1-1; 9 nucleotides agree with TRBD1. The CDR3 length is 15 residues. Germline V lookup: CDR1 MDHEN, CDR2 SYDVKM. The DNA of the CDR3 is TGTGCCAGCAGTTTTCAGGGACAGGGAGTCACTGAAACTTTCTTT. It translates to CASSFQGQGVTETFF.

This clonotype was observed many times. The gene calls are TRBV7-3 and TRBJ2-1, with 9 bases aligning to TRBD2. CDR1 is SGHTA, CDR2 FQGTGA, per germline. This CDR3 spans 15 amino acids. V was clipped by 7 bases and J by 4 bases; unmatched bases: 8. CDR3 in DNA: TGTGCCAGCAACGTAGCGGGGGCCCCGTACAATGAGCAGTTCTTC. It encodes CASNVAGAPYNEQFF.

This clonotype has only a few counts. The V call is TRBV10-1, the J call TRBJ2-7; D ambiguous. Per the germline V gene, CDR1 is WNHNN and CDR2 is SYGVQD (reference sequence). V was cut by 9 bases and J by 0 bases, with 15 bases left in between. The CDR3 is made up of 14 amino acids. The CDR3 coding sequence is TGCGCCAGTCCTCATGACCCTAACTCCTACGAGCAGTACTTC. Protein: CASPHDPNSYEQYF.

This clonotype was counted only a few times. The chain uses TRBV19 and TRBJ2-1, with 9 bases matching TRBD2. CDR3 length: 15 amino acids. Looked up from germline, CDR1 is LNHDA and CDR2 is SQIVND (reference sequence). V lost 5 bases and J lost 5; bases outside the gene matches: 7. The CDR3 coding sequence is TGTGCCAGTAGTGACGCGGGAGGGAACCACAATGAGCAGTTCTTC. Its translation is CASSDAGGNHNEQFF.

In this sample, this clonotype turned up many times. The V and J genes are TRBV19 and TRBJ1-5; D is undetermined. V was pared by 9 bases and J by 6 bases, with 12 bases between. The CDR3 has 12 amino acids. Germline loops: CDR1 LNHDA, CDR2 SQIVND (reference sequence). CDR3 DNA: TGTGCCAGCAGCATCGGCGGTCAGCCCCAGCATTTT. Translated: CASSIGGQPQHF. Together with reference TRBV19 and TRBJ1-5, the CDR3 gives the full variable domain: DGGITQSPKYLFRKEGQNVTLSCEQNLNHDAMYWYRQDPGQGLRLIYYSQIVNDFQKGDIAEGYSVSREKKESFPLTVTSAQKNPTAFYLCASSIGGQPQHFGDGTRLSIL.

This clonotype has a count of ten or more. The chain combines TRBV12-3 or TRBV12-4 with TRBJ1-4; D may be TRBD1 (6 bases). The CDR3 runs to 14 residues. V lost 3 bases, J lost 7 bases, and 12 bases lay in between. As DNA, the CDR3 is TGTGCCAGCAGTTTTGGGCAGGGGAGTGAAAAACTGTTTTTT. Its protein is CASSFGQGSEKLFF.